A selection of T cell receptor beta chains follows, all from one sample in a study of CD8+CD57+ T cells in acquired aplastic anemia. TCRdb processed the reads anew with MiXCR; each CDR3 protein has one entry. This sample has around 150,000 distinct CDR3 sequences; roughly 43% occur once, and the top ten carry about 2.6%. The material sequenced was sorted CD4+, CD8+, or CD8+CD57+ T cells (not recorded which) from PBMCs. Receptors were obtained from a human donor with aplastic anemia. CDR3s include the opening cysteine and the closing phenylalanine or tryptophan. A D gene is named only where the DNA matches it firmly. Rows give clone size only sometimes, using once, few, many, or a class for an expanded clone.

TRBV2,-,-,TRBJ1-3,TGTGCCAGCAGATACAACCGGGACTACACCATATATTTT,CASRYNRDYTIYF
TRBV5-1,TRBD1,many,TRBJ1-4,TGCGCCAGCAGCTTGCAGACAGGGAATGAAAAACTGTTTTTT,CASSLQTGNEKLFF
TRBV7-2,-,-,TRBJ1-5,TGTGCCAGCAGCTTAGTTTGGGGGACCAATCAGCCCCAGCATTTT,CASSLVWGTNQPQHF
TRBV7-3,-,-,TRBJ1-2,TGTGCCAGCAGCTTAGGGGCGGGGGCCCGGGCTGGCTACACCTTC,CASSLGAGARAGYTF
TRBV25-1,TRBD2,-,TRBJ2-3,TGTGCCAGCAGTGCTATCCTGACTAGCGGGAGTGCAGATACGCAGTATTTT,CASSAILTSGSADTQYF
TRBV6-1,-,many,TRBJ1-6,TGTGCCAGCAACCGACAGGCCCCTCTTCCCTCCTATAATTCACCCCTCCACTTT,CASNRQAPLPSYNSPLHF
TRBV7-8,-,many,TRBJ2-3,TGTGCCAGCAGCTTACGTACGAGCGGGAGCACAGATACGCAGTATTTT,CASSLRTSGSTDTQYF
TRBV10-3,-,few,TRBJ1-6,TGTGCCATCAGAGGGGATGGTAATTCACCCCTCCACTTT,CAIRGDGNSPLHF
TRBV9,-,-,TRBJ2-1,TGTGCCAGCAGCGGCAGTAACCGGGAGAATGAGCAGTTCTTC,CASSGSNRENEQFF
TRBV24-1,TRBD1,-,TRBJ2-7,TGTGCCAGCAGCCACAGGGGGGTGCGGAGCTCCTACGAGCAGTACTTC,CASSHRGVRSSYEQYF
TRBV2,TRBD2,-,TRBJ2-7,TGTGCCAGCATAGCGGGGTACGAGCAGTACTTC,CASIAGYEQYF
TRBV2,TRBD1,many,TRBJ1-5,TGTGCCAGCAGCGGGACAGGCTCGGGCAATCAGCCCCAGCATTTT,CASSGTGSGNQPQHF
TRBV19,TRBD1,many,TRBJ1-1,TGTGCCAGTACTCAACAGGGGGGGGGGATCACTGAAGCTTTCTTT,CASTQQGGGITEAFF
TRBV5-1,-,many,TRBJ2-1,TGCGCCAGCAGCTTGGAAGGGACTTTTTACAATGAGCAGTTCTTC,CASSLEGTFYNEQFF
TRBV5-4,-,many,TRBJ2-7,TGTGCCAGCAGCTACAGGGGACTCTACGAGCAGTACTTC,CASSYRGLYEQYF
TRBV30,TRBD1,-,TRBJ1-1,TGTGCCTGGGGACAGGGGGGGACTGAAGCTTTCTTT,CAWGQGGTEAFF
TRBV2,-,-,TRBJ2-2,TGTGCCAGCAGTGCGACAGTTACGAACACCGGGGAGCTGTTTTTT,CASSATVTNTGELFF
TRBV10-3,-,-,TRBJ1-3,TGTGCCGCACTCTGGGGAACCATCTCTGGAAACACCATATATTTT,CAALWGTISGNTIYF
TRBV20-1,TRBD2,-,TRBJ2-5,TGCAGTGCTAGGCTAGCGGGTGAATGGGAGACCCAGTACTTC,CSARLAGEWETQYF
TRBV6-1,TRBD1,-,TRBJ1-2,TGTGCCAGCAGCCTGGGGGGACAGGGGAGTGTAGGAGATGGCTACACCTTC,CASSLGGQGSVGDGYTF
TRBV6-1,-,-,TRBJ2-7,TGTGCCAGCAGCCGGGACTCGATTGAGCAGTACTTC,CASSRDSIEQYF
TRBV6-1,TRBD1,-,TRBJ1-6,TGTGCCAGCAGCAGGGGGCGCGGTAATTCACCCCTCCACTTT,CASSRGRGNSPLHF
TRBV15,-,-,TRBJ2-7,TGTGCCACCAGCAGAGACAGGGGTGGGGGCTACGAGCAGTACTTC,CATSRDRGGGYEQYF
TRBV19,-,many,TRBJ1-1,TGTGCCAGTAGTCCTTTATATTTCGTTGAGGGTCGGACGAACACTGAAGCTTTCTTT,CASSPLYFVEGRTNTEAFF
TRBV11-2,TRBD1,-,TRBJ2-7,TGTGCCAGCAGCTTAGATCGAGTGGTTTGGGACAGGGGAGGGTACGAGCAGTACTTC,CASSLDRVVWDRGGYEQYF
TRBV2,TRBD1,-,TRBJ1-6,TGTGCCAGCAGCCGGGGGACAGGGGGGAGTTCACCCCTCCACTTT,CASSRGTGGSSPLHF
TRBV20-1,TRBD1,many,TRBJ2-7,TGCAGTGCTAGAGGCCGACAGGGGGGATACGAGCAGTACTTC,CSARGRQGGYEQYF
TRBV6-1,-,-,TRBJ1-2,TGTGCCAGCAGTGAGGCCCTCACGGCCTACACCTTC,CASSEALTAYTF
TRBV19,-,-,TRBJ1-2,TGTGCCAGTAGTAACACCGGGAGCTACACCTTC,CASSNTGSYTF
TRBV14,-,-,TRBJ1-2,TGTGCCAGCAGCCAAGATCTCGTCCAGGCAGTAAGTGGCTACACCTTC,CASSQDLVQAVSGYTF
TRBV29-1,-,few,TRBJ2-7,TGCAGCGTTGCGGGAGAGGAGTCCTACGAGCAGTACTTC,CSVAGEESYEQYF
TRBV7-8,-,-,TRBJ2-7,TGTGCCAGCAGCTCCGTTTACAACGAGCAGTACTTC,CASSSVYNEQYF
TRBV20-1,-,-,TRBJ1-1,TGCAGTCCGGAAGGGATGAACACTGAAGCTTTCTTT,CSPEGMNTEAFF
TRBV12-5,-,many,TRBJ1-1,TGTGCTAGTGGTCTGGGGAAGAACACTGAAGCTTTCTTT,CASGLGKNTEAFF
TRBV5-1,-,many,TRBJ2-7,TGCGCCAGCAGTCGAGGGCTGGGAAGGAACGAGCAGTACTTC,CASSRGLGRNEQYF
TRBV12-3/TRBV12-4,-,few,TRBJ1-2,TGTGCCAGCAGTTTCGGTGGGTTCGGGGGCTACACCTTC,CASSFGGFGGYTF
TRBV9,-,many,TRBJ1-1,TGTGCCAGCAGCCTTCAGACAGATGCGAACACTGAAGCTTTCTTT,CASSLQTDANTEAFF
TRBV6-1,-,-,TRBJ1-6,TGTGCCAGCAGTGAACGGGCCGATAATTCACCCCTCCACTTT,CASSERADNSPLHF
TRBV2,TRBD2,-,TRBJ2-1,TGTGCCAGCAGCCAGGGACTAGCGGGAGAGAGTGAGCAGTTCTTC,CASSQGLAGESEQFF
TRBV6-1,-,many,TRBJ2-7,TGTGCCAGCAGTGATAGGACATCGCCCCAGACACTCTACGAGCAGTACTTC,CASSDRTSPQTLYEQYF
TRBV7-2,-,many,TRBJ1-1,TGTGCCAGCAGCTTAGCTTTGACAGGAGCCCCCTTAAGGTATCCCCCCACTGAAGCTTTCTTT,CASSLALTGAPLRYPPTEAFF
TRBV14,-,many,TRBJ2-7,TGTGCCAGCAGCCAAGGCGGACAGGGTAGCGGGGAGCAGTACTTC,CASSQGGQGSGEQYF
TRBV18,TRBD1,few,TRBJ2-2,TGTGCCAGCTCACCGAAGGGACAGGGAATCGGGGAGCTGTTTTTT,CASSPKGQGIGELFF
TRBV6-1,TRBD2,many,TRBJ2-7,TGTGCCAGTTCCATAGCGGGAGACCCCCCCCCCGAGCAGTACTTC,CASSIAGDPPPEQYF
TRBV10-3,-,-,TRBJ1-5,TGTGCCATCAGTGACCTGAGGGAGGATCAGCCCCAGCATTTT,CAISDLREDQPQHF
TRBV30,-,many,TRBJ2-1,TGTGCCTGGAGTGTACGGGGGAGAGAGTACAATGAGCAGTTCTTC,CAWSVRGREYNEQFF
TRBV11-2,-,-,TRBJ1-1,TGTGCCAGCAGCTTGGGGAGTGTATTATGGGCCACTGAAGCTTTCTTT,CASSLGSVLWATEAFF
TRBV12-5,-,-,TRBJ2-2,TGTGCTAGTGCCTTTGGCGGTGCCGGGGAGCTGTTTTTT,CASAFGGAGELFF
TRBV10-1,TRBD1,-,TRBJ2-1,TGCGCCAGCAGCGAAGACAGGGGAGGCTTCAATGAGCAGTTCTTC,CASSEDRGGFNEQFF